This TCR beta chain originates from a study of T cells in Graves' hyperthyroidism and ophthalmopathy. Study-level findings and limits: In blood, most of the thyroid clonotypes expanded above 0.001 were also present.

This clonotype was seen ten or more times. Its specificity is unknown. Trimming removed 8 bases from V and 8 bases from J; junction bases left unmatched: 10. In germline, CDR1 is SNHLY, CDR2 FYNNEI. The CDR3 length is 14 residues. The source material, RNA transcripts, was used to amplify TCR beta CDR3 regions. TCR CDR3 underwent first-round RT-PCR with the HTBI primer set. TCRdb recomputed calls from the multiplex PCR reads with MiXCR, one row per CDR3 protein. This sample has some 400,000 distinct CDR3 sequences, with 19% found just once. Lactation, pregnancy, other autoimmune disease or uncontrolled infection led to exclusion of patients.

The rearrangement uses TRBV2 and TRBJ1-3; 9 bases match TRBD1. The clonotype comes from a woman between 18 and 29 years old with Graves' hyperthyroidism. The sequenced sample was blood. The CDR3 loop reads CASRSDRGVDTIYF. The CDR3 bases are TGTGCCAGCCGATCGGACAGGGGAGTGGACACCATATATTTT.